A single sample is the source of the 25 T cell receptor beta chains below, sequenced in a study of regulatory T cells in long-lasting Graves disease. Arm-PCR of CDR3 regions and iRepertoire HTBI primers were the basis on which TCR beta libraries were built. From the multiplex PCR reads, TCRdb called clonotypes with MiXCR, one entry per CDR3 protein. Here the sample spans roughly 500,000 distinct CDR3 sequences, under 25% being singletons. As for time point: persistent/refractory GD, antithyroid drugs over 5 years with positive TRAb. PBMCs were the source of the RNA used for TCR sequencing. The sequencing used peripheral blood mononuclear cells (PBMCs), collected when the disease was refractory, from a patient treated with antithyroid drugs. Source of these receptors: a female donor with Graves disease.

This clonotype was detected ten times or more. The chain links TRBV27 to TRBJ1-1, with D unclear. V was pared by 4 bases and J by 0 bases, with 9 bases between. Per germline, CDR1 MNHEY and CDR2 SMNVEV (reference sequence). This CDR3 has 14 residues. The CDR3 DNA is TGTGCCAGCAGTTCCCACGCTATGAACACTGAAGCTTTCTTT. Its translation is CASSSHAMNTEAFF.

This chain's CDR3 is CASSQNLRNLETQYF. In DNA form, the CDR3 reads TGTGCCAGCAGCCAAAATTTGCGAAATTTAGAGACCCAGTACTTC. The rearrangement links TRBV3-1 to TRBJ2-5; no reliable D call. The V gene's germline CDR1 is LGHDT and CDR2 YNNKEL (reference sequence). V dropped 2 bases and J dropped 4 bases, with 14 bases sitting between them. This CDR3 comprises 15 residues.

This chain uses TRBV5-1 with TRBJ2-4, with 8 bases matching TRBD2. The CDR3 is 14 amino acids. The germline CDR1 and CDR2 sequences are SGHRS and YFSETQ. V lost 4 bases to trimming and J lost 4 bases; unmatched junction nucleotides: 4. The CDR3, as DNA: TGCGCCAGCAGCCCCCGGGAGGGGAAAAACATTCAGTACTTC. This encodes CASSPREGKNIQYF.

In its sample, this clonotype was seen a few times. This chain connects TRBV24-1 to TRBJ1-1; tentative D call: TRBD1 (6 bases). Trimming took 7 bases from V and 0 from J, leaving 14 bases between them. Germline V gene sequence: CDR1 KGHDR, CDR2 SFDVKD. This CDR3 comprises 15 residues. CDR3: CATSLPGQMNTEAFF. The CDR3 DNA is TGTGCCACCAGCTTACCAGGACAGATGAACACTGAAGCTTTCTTT.

This clonotype appeared a few times. V usage is TRBV30 and J usage is TRBJ1-2; D is unclear. The germline V and J ends were trimmed by 2 bases and 8 bases, with 15 bases remaining between them. The CDR3 loop spans 13 amino acids. Germline CDR1 reads GTSNPN; CDR2 reads SVGIG (reference sequence). This CDR3 is CAWSQERTEGYTF. The CDR3 coding sequence is TGTGCCTGGAGTCAAGAGCGAACGGAAGGCTACACCTTC.

This clonotype was seen ten or more times. The V gene is TRBV28, the J gene TRBJ1-6; TRBD1 aligns across 9 bases. The V gene's germline CDR1 is MDHEN and CDR2 SYDVKM. The CDR3 is 16 amino acids. Trimming at V came to 7 bases and at J to 2 bases, leaving 6 bases not matched to a gene. The CDR3 here is CASNVDRGPYNSPLHF. CDR3 bases: TGTGCCAGCAACGTGGACAGGGGACCCTATAATTCACCCCTCCACTTT.

Ten or more counts support this clonotype. This chain uses TRBV7-8 with TRBJ1-5, with 8 bases lining up with TRBD1. The germline gives CDR1 SGHVS, CDR2 FQNEAQ. CDR3 length: 14 residues. The J segment lost 4 bases and the V segment lost 5 bases, leaving 4 bases of the junction unmatched. CDR3 amino acids: CASSPRQGNQPQHF. The CDR3 coding sequence is TGTGCCAGCAGCCCCCGACAGGGGAATCAGCCCCAGCATTTT.

This clonotype was counted many times. The V call is TRBV28, the J call TRBJ1-5; perhaps TRBD1 as D (5 bases). Trimming removed 7 bases at V and 6 bases at J, with 16 bases between. The V gene's germline CDR1 is MDHEN and CDR2 SYDVKM. The CDR3 has 14 amino acids. CDR3 coding DNA: TGTGCCAGCACCCCCTGGGGGGTCGGTCAGCCCCAGCATTTT. Translated, it gives CASTPWGVGQPQHF.

This clonotype occurred a few times. The chain employs TRBV20-1 and TRBJ1-5; D remains ambiguous. The germline CDR1 and CDR2 sequences are DFQATT and SNEGSKA (reference sequence). CDR3 length: 14 amino acids. Trimming took off 1 base at V and 4 bases at J, with 11 bases between the two ends. The chain's CDR3 is CSARGQTGNQPQHF. Written as DNA, the CDR3 is TGCAGTGCTAGAGGTCAGACGGGAAATCAGCCCCAGCATTTT.

The CDR3 bases are TGCGCCAGCAGCCCTAGACAGGGGCCGTCCTACGAGCAGTACTTC. Amino acid sequence: CASSPRQGPSYEQYF. V and J are TRBV5-1 and TRBJ2-7; 8 bases align to TRBD1. J lost 1 base, V lost 4 bases, and 7 bases had no gene match. The CDR3 totals 15 residues. Germline V gene data show CDR1 as SGHRS and CDR2 as YFSETQ.

The chain carries TRBV2 and TRBJ2-7; the D gene is possibly TRBD1 (5 bases). V was cut by 4 bases and J by 0 bases, with 10 bases left in between. The CDR3 consists of 14 residues. The germline V gene has CDR1 SNHLY and CDR2 FYNNEI. The chain's CDR3 is CASSGGLSSYEQYF. CDR3 sequence (DNA): TGTGCCAGCAGTGGGGGCCTGAGCTCCTACGAGCAGTACTTC. Full variable domain (outside the CDR3, taken from reference TRBV2 and TRBJ2-7): EPEVTQTPSHQVTQMGQEVILRCVPISNHLYFYWYRQILGQKVEFLVSFYNNEISEKSEIFDDQFSVERPDGSNFTLKIRSTKLEDSAMYFCASSGGLSSYEQYFGPGTRLTVT.

This clonotype was observed at least ten times. CDR3 residues: CASITPGGEQYF. Here the CDR3 DNA reads TGTGCCAGCATCACCCCGGGGGGCGAGCAGTACTTC. This chain links TRBV28 with TRBJ2-7; 7 bases are shared with TRBD2. The CDR3 covers 12 residues. CDR1 is MDHEN, CDR2 SYDVKM, per germline. The V and J ends lost 7 bases and 6 bases, in that order; junction bases with no gene match: 6.

This clonotype was observed a handful of times. V gene TRBV9 combines with J gene TRBJ1-5; no clear D gene. Trimming shortened V by 0 bases and J by 3 bases, and 10 bases separated the two germline ends. Germline V lookup: CDR1 SGDLS, CDR2 YYNGEE. The length of the CDR3 is 15 residues. CDR3 sequence reads: CASSVGGQFNQPQHF. In nucleotides, the CDR3 is TGTGCCAGCAGCGTAGGCGGGCAGTTCAATCAGCCCCAGCATTTT. The variable domain in full, with the rest retrieved from reference TRBV9 and TRBJ1-5, is DSGVTQTPKHLITATGQRVTLRCSPRSGDLSVYWYQQSLDQGLQFLIQYYNGEERAKGNILERFSAQQFPDLHSELNLSSLELGDSALYFCASSVGGQFNQPQHFGDGTRLSIL.

This clonotype was seen many times. The rearrangement links TRBV10-3 to TRBJ2-7; 9 bases line up with TRBD2. After removal of 4 bases from V and 6 bases from J, the junction contained 16 bases not matched to a gene. Germline CDR1 and CDR2: ENHRY and SYGVKD. The CDR3 contains 17 residues. CDR3 amino acids: CAISGGDSGSPKREQYF. CDR3 in DNA: TGTGCCATCAGTGGCGGCGATAGCGGGAGTCCAAAACGCGAGCAGTACTTC.

This clonotype was seen at least ten times. The chain joins TRBV28 to TRBJ1-2; D unclear. Germline V CDR1 and CDR2: MDHEN, SYDVKM. This CDR3 is 13 amino acids long. V dropped 2 bases and J dropped 2 bases, with 6 bases sitting between them. CDR3 coding DNA: TGTGCCAGCAGTTTAGGGGTGAACTATGGCTACACCTTC. It is translated as CASSLGVNYGYTF.

This clonotype was counted between two and nine times. The chain couples TRBV9 to TRBJ1-6; D is unresolved. Trimming removed 0 bases at V and 9 bases at J, with 13 bases between. From germline, CDR1 is SGDLS and CDR2 YYNGEE. The CDR3 totals 15 residues. In nucleotides, the CDR3 is TGTGCCAGCAGCGTAGGGACGGTATTTAGTTCACCCCTCCACTTT. Its protein product is CASSVGTVFSSPLHF.

V gene TRBV7-9 combines with J gene TRBJ2-1; D remains unclear. The CDR3 loop spans 14 amino acids. Germline V gives CDR1 SEHNR, CDR2 FQNEAQ (reference sequence). The V gene lost 2 bases and the J gene lost 4 bases, with 9 bases spanning the gap. CDR3 DNA: TGTGCCAGCAGCTTACTAGTGGGGTACAATGAGCAGTTCTTC. It yields the protein CASSLLVGYNEQFF.

This clonotype was counted at least ten times. CDR3 DNA sequence: TGCAGTGCTAGAATGGGACTAGCGGGAGTTTACGAGCAGTACTTC. It encodes CSARMGLAGVYEQYF. The chain joins TRBV20-1 to TRBJ2-7; 14 bases align to TRBD2. After removal of 2 bases from V and 4 bases from J, the junction contained 4 bases not matched to a gene. The germline V gene encodes CDR1 DFQATT and CDR2 SNEGSKA (reference sequence). This CDR3 contains 15 residues.

This clonotype was counted only a few times. The chain joins TRBV5-6 to TRBJ2-7; TRBD1 or TRBD2 may be the D gene (6 bases each). Looked up from germline, CDR1 is SGHDT and CDR2 is YYEEEE. This CDR3 is built from 16 residues. Deletions cut 2 bases from V and 10 bases from J, with 25 bases between. The CDR3 loop is CASSFGGRDPPTSQYF. In DNA form, the CDR3 reads TGTGCCAGCAGCTTCGGGGGCCGGGATCCACCTACGAGCCAGTACTTC.

Turning to this clonotype: This may be a read error: a much more frequent sequence differs by one nucleotide. The V call is TRBV12-3 or TRBV12-4, the J call TRBJ1-2; weak D call: TRBD1 (6 bases). There are 12 residues in the CDR3. The CDR3 DNA follows: TGTGCCAGCAAACCGCCGGGACATGGGTACGCCTTC. Translating it yields CASKPPGHGYAF.

This clonotype was counted many times. The genes are TRBV20-1 and TRBJ1-1, with 7 nucleotides matching TRBD1. Germline V gene lookup returns CDR1 DFQATT and CDR2 SNEGSKA (reference sequence). V lost 1 base to trimming and J lost 5 bases; unmatched junction nucleotides: 7. This CDR3 is built from 14 residues. CDR3 loop: CSARGLTGLTEAFF. The DNA of the CDR3 is TGCAGTGCTAGAGGTTTGACAGGGTTGACTGAAGCTTTCTTT.

For this clonotype: This may be a read error: a much more frequent sequence differs by one nucleotide. The V gene is TRBV11-3, the J gene TRBJ1-1, with D tentatively TRBD1 (6 bases). This CDR3 is built from 15 residues. V was shortened by 6 bases and J by 4 bases, with 18 bases between the two germline ends. Germline CDR1 and CDR2: SGHNT and YENEEA. This CDR3 is CASSLTEQGGTEAFF. The CDR3 DNA follows: TGTGCCAGCAGTTTAACCGAACAGGGTGGCACTGAAGCTTTCTTT.

This clonotype has just a few counts. The CDR3, as DNA: TGTGCCAGCAGCCAGTCAGGGGGCTATGGCTACACCTTC. This codes for CASSQSGGYGYTF. This sequence joins TRBV14 and TRBJ1-2; 7 bases are a match to TRBD1. The V segment lost 3 bases and the J segment 4 bases; nucleotides outside the gene matches: 2. Germline V lookup: CDR1 SGHDN, CDR2 FVKESK. This CDR3 spans 13 amino acids.

The V call is TRBV5-6, the J call TRBJ1-2; the D gene is possibly TRBD1 (5 bases). Germline CDR1 SGHDT, CDR2 YYEEEE. The CDR3 runs 12 residues. With 7 bases removed from V and 9 bases from J, the gap between germline ends came to 16 bases. CDR3 in DNA: TGTGCCAGCCTCGACAGCCACCGTCGCTACACCTTC. It encodes CASLDSHRRYTF. Based on the CDR3 plus reference TRBV5-6 and TRBJ1-2, the full variable domain is DAGVTQSPTHLIKTRGQQVTLRCSPKSGHDTVSWYQQALGQGPQFIFQYYEEEERQRGNFPDRFSGHQFPNYSSELNVNALLLGDSALYLCASLDSHRRYTFGSGTRLTVV.

The chain joins TRBV28 to TRBJ2-7; TRBD2 matches 16 bases. The germline CDR1 and CDR2 sequences are MDHEN and SYDVKM. Losses at the gene ends were 6 bases for V and 3 bases for J; bases not matched to a gene: 11. This CDR3 comprises 18 residues. The CDR3 here is CASSPSDGTSGRDYEQYF. The CDR3 nucleotides read TGTGCCAGCAGCCCGAGCGACGGGACTAGCGGGAGGGACTACGAGCAGTACTTC.